This T cell receptor beta chain came from a study of a mutant IDH1 vaccine in newly diagnosed glioma. On the study more broadly: Former treatment meant radiotherapy, temozolomide, or both; the majority had gotten both.

The protocol was immunoSEQ multiplex PCR, while the TCRdb copy is restricted to in-frame clones and leaves out a portion. Seen here are tens of thousands of clones, 80% to 90% observed once, and the top ten hold approximately 2.5%. Time point indicated: baseline, week 1 (first vaccination visit). Treatment of the sample: pre-vaccination baseline after standard-of-care therapy. This sequence was found in a man aged 40-49 years with glioma. Specimen: PBMCs, collected from a glioma patient treated with radiotherapy, temozolomide or both.

The CDR3: CASSPLSNTEAFF. As DNA, the CDR3 is TGTGCCAGCTCACCTCTTTCGAACACTGAAGCTTTCTTT. The chain combines TRBV18 with TRBJ1-1; D remains ambiguous. The germline gives CDR1 KGHSH, CDR2 LQKENI. Trimming left V 3 bases short and J 1 base short, with 6 bases between. The CDR3 length is 13 residues. Together with reference TRBV18 and TRBJ1-1, the CDR3 gives the full variable domain: NAGVMQNPRHLVRRRGQEARLRCSPMKGHSHVYWYRQLPEEGLKFMVYLQKENIIDESGMPKERFSAEFPKEGPSILRIQQVVRGDSAAYFCASSPLSNTEAFFGQGTRLTVV.